The 20 T cell receptor beta chains listed next were all sequenced from one sample in a study of blood T cells in healthy people across ages. The use of a sample-barcoded 5' primer and a J-beta primer mix characterized a second PCR of roughly 6 to 11 cycles. TCRdb re-analysed the 5' RACE reads in MiXCR, keeping a single row per CDR3 protein. The table shows more than 1.4 million distinct CDR3 sequences, with roughly 40% occurring only once. The specimen was blood. These receptors all stem from a woman aged 18-29 years in good health.

V usage is TRBV24-1 and J usage is TRBJ2-5, with 10 bases aligning to TRBD2. The V gene end was trimmed by 5 bases and the J gene end by 11 bases; junction bases not matched to a gene: 16. CDR1 is KGHDR and CDR2 is SFDVKD in the germline V gene. The CDR3 runs 16 residues. CDR3 loop: CATSGTGTSENNEQYF. The CDR3 coding sequence is TGTGCCACCAGTGGCACCGGGACTAGCGAAAACAATGAGCAGTACTTC.

This chain joins TRBV4-1 and TRBJ2-4, with TRBD1 as a possible D gene (6 bases). Germline assignment: CDR1 MGHRA and CDR2 YSYEKL. The CDR3 totals 18 residues. Trimming cost V 1 base and J 6 bases, with 22 bases left between them. The CDR3 loop reads CASSQGRNLEEDRNIQYF. CDR3 DNA: TGCGCCAGCAGCCAAGGACGAAACTTAGAGGAGGACAGAAACATTCAGTACTTC.

The chain couples TRBV12-3 or TRBV12-4 to TRBJ2-1, with D perhaps assigned TRBD1 or TRBD2 (6 bases each). Trimming pared 6 bases from V and 7 bases from J, leaving 19 bases between. The CDR3 is 15 amino acids. CDR3 residues: CASSSLGGTTNEQFF. CDR3 in DNA: TGTGCCAGCAGCTCCTTAGGCGGGACAACTAATGAGCAGTTCTTC.

This chain uses TRBV2 with TRBJ2-7, with D perhaps TRBD2 (8 bases). CDR1 and CDR2 from the germline V gene are SNHLY and FYNNEI. CDR3 length: 13 residues. The DNA of the CDR3 is TGTGCGCGGGGGGACAGACCGTACTACGAGCAGTACTTC. Translating gives CARGDRPYYEQYF. Full variable domain (remainder filled in from reference TRBV2 and TRBJ2-7): EPEVTQTPSHQVTQMGQEVILRCVPISNHLYFYWYRQILGQKVEFLVSFYNNEISEKSEIFDDQFSVERPDGSNFTLKIRSTKLEDSAMYFCARGDRPYYEQYFGPGTRLTVT.

CDR3 amino acids: CASSAGTGTANYGYTF. CDR3 coding DNA: TGTGCCAGCAGTGCCGGCACCGGGACAGCTAACTATGGCTACACCTTC. The V call is TRBV6-1, the J call TRBJ1-2, with 7 bases matching TRBD1. This CDR3 has 16 residues. The junction had 8 bases not matched to a gene; V was cut back by 4 bases and J by 0 bases. Germline V gene lookup returns CDR1 MNHNS and CDR2 SASEGT.

This clonotype was counted only a few times. V is TRBV6-2 or TRBV6-3 and J is TRBJ2-3; D is ambiguous. Germline assignment: CDR1 MNHEY and CDR2 SVGEGT. The CDR3 consists of 16 residues. Trimming stripped 2 bases from V and 2 bases from J, with 14 bases between. CDR3 bases: TGTGCCAGCAGTTACGAGACTCAGAGGATCACAGATACGCAGTATTTT. The encoded protein is CASSYETQRITDTQYF.

A note on this clonotype: Relative to the germline gene, one junction end is altered; a read error may explain this. The chain's CDR3 is CSARLGPGSGTQYF. In nucleotides, the CDR3 is TGTAGTGCTAGACTAGGGCCCGGAAGTGGGACCCAGTACTTC. The chain is built from TRBV20-1 and TRBJ2-5, with a weak D call TRBD2 (6 bases). Germline CDR1 is DFQATT and CDR2 is SNEGSKA (reference sequence). The CDR3 consists of 14 residues.

The J gene is TRBJ2-3, the V gene TRBV11-2; 7 bases agree with TRBD2. CDR3 size: 16 residues. J was trimmed by 8 bases and V by 5 bases; bases with no gene match: 16. Per the germline V gene, CDR1 is SGHAT and CDR2 is FQNNGV. The CDR3 DNA reads TGTGCCAGCAGCCCCGGGACTACATTGGCAGTTGGTACGCAGTATTTT. This codes for CASSPGTTLAVGTQYF.

V is TRBV6-1 and J is TRBJ1-2, with D tentatively TRBD1 (5 bases). The ends were cut back, 0 bases at V and 2 bases at J, with 13 bases in the middle. Germline CDR1 and CDR2: MNHNS and SASEGT. The CDR3 has 16 amino acids. The CDR3 reads CASSEAVGQKNYGYTF. CDR3 sequence (DNA): TGTGCCAGCAGTGAAGCGGTGGGGCAGAAGAACTATGGCTACACCTTC.

The chain carries TRBV7-2 and TRBJ1-5; D might be TRBD1 (5 bases). Trimming removed 2 bases from V and 3 bases from J, with 17 bases in between. The CDR3 runs 17 residues. Germline V CDR1 and CDR2: SGHTA, FQGNSA. The CDR3 nucleotides are TGTGCCAGCAGCTTAAGCCCCACGGGACCGAACAATCAGCCCCAGCATTTT. It encodes CASSLSPTGPNNQPQHF.

This clonotype was picked up a small number of times. This rearrangement joins TRBV30 to TRBJ2-5; D possibly uses TRBD1 or TRBD2 (6 bases each). The V and J ends lost 2 bases and 5 bases respectively, with 9 bases between them. The CDR3 runs to 12 residues. The germline gives CDR1 GTSNPN, CDR2 SVGIG (reference sequence). The CDR3: CAWSQGGETQYF. As DNA, the CDR3 is TGTGCCTGGAGTCAAGGGGGGGAGACCCAGTACTTC.

V usage is TRBV4-1 and J usage is TRBJ2-5; D call uncertain. Germline loops: CDR1 MGHRA, CDR2 YSYEKL. V gave up 0 bases and J gave up 5 bases, with 10 bases separating them. This CDR3 contains 14 residues. CDR3 loop: CASSQDRADETQYF. The CDR3 DNA is TGCGCCAGCAGCCAAGATCGGGCGGATGAGACCCAGTACTTC.

In its sample, this clonotype was seen a few times. The gene calls are TRBV27 and TRBJ2-2; D gene uncertain. The CDR3 has 14 amino acids. Per germline, CDR1 MNHEY and CDR2 SMNVEV (reference sequence). V was trimmed by 4 bases and J by 7 bases, leaving 13 bases between them. The CDR3 sequence: CASSSGLGYGELFF. The CDR3 DNA reads as TGTGCCAGCAGTTCCGGATTGGGGTACGGGGAGCTGTTTTTT.

About this clonotype: Its ends do not fully match the called genes, so a read error is possible. V is TRBV20-1 and J is TRBJ2-7, with TRBD1 identical over 11 bases. CDR3 length equals 15 residues. The germline gives CDR1 DFQATT, CDR2 SNEGSKA (reference sequence). CDR3 nucleotide sequence: TGCAGTACTAGAGATGGACAGGGGGCCTCCTACGAGCAGTACTTC. Its protein product is CSTRDGQGASYEQYF.

In this sample, this clonotype turned up a few times. CDR3 bases: TGCGCCAGCAGCTTTCCTTGGACAGGGACGGGTAATAGCAATCAGCCCCAGCATTTT. Its translation: CASSFPWTGTGNSNQPQHF. V usage is TRBV5-1 and J usage is TRBJ1-5; 8 bases fit TRBD1. Per germline, CDR1 SGHRS and CDR2 YFSETQ. The CDR3 has 19 residues. With V trimmed by 2 bases and J by 0 bases, 13 bases remained unmatched.

The chain recombines TRBV4-2 with TRBJ2-3, with 9 bases that match TRBD2. This CDR3 is 16 amino acids long. The junction had 3 bases not matched to a gene; V was cut back by 0 bases and J by 2 bases. CDR1 is LGHNA and CDR2 is YNFKEQ in the germline V gene. The CDR3 coding sequence is TGTGCCAGCAGCCAAGATGGCGGGGGGGCCACAGATACGCAGTATTTT. It codes for CASSQDGGGATDTQYF.

The chain joins TRBV7-2 to TRBJ2-3; D possibly corresponds to TRBD2 (5 bases). In germline, CDR1 is SGHTA, CDR2 FQGNSA. The CDR3 totals 12 residues. V was clipped by 6 bases and J by 9 bases, with 13 bases between them. CDR3 in amino acids: CASSPARGTQYF. Here the CDR3 DNA reads TGTGCCAGCAGTCCCGCCCGCGGGACGCAGTATTTT.

Many counts were recorded for this clonotype. The rearrangement joins TRBV7-7 to TRBJ2-5; no firm D call. Trimming shortened V by 5 bases and J by 3 bases, and 10 bases separated the two germline ends. This CDR3 comprises 13 residues. Germline CDR1 is SSHAT and CDR2 is FNYEAQ (reference sequence). CDR3 coding DNA: TGTGCCAGCAGCGTAGACCTGGAAGAGACCCAGTACTTC. The encoded protein is CASSVDLEETQYF.

V and J are TRBV25-1 and TRBJ2-3, with D hard to call. Between the trimmed V and J ends, which lost 8 bases and 6 bases, there was a span of 9 bases. The CDR3 contains 11 residues. Per the germline V gene, CDR1 is MGHDK and CDR2 is SYGVNS. The CDR3 here is CASVLRDTQYF. As DNA, the CDR3 is TGTGCCAGCGTTCTCAGGGATACGCAGTATTTT.

The rearrangement joins TRBV3-1 to TRBJ2-3; no firm D call. Germline CDR1 LGHDT, CDR2 YNNKEL (reference sequence). CDR3 length: 14 amino acids. The ends were cut back, 6 bases at V and 4 bases at J, with 14 bases in the middle. The CDR3 spells CASRLLSGADTQYF. CDR3 bases: TGTGCCAGCAGGCTCCTAAGTGGCGCAGATACGCAGTATTTT.